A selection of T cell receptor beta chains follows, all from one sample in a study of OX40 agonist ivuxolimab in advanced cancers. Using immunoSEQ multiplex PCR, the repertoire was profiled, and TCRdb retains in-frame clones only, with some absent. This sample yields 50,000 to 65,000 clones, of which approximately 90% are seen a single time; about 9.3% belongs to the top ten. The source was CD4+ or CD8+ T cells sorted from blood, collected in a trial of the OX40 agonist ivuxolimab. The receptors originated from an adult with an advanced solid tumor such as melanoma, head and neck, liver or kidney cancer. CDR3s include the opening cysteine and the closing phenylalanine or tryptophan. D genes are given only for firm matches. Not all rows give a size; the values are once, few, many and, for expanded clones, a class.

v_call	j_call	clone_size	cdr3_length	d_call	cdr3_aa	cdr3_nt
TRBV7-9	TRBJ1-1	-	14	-	CASSLAVGSTEAFF	TGTGCCAGCAGCTTAGCGGTGGGAAGCACTGAAGCTTTCTTT
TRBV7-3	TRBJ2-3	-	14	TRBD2	CASSLSGGEDTQYF	TGTGCCAGCAGCCTCAGCGGGGGCGAAGATACGCAGTATTTT
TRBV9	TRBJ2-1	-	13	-	CASNLDSYNEQFF	TGTGCCAGCAACCTCGACTCCTACAATGAGCAGTTCTTC
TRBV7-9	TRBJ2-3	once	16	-	CASRDDHEISTDTQYF	TGTGCCAGCAGAGATGATCACGAAATTAGCACAGATACGCAGTATTTT
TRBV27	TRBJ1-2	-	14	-	CASGPGPGYYGYTF	TGTGCCAGCGGGCCGGGACCGGGCTACTATGGCTACACCTTC
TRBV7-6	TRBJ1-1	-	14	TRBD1	CASSDGDRNTEAFF	TGTGCCAGCAGCGACGGGGACAGGAACACTGAAGCTTTCTTT
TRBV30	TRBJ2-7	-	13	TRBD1	CAWGAGGGYEQYF	TGTGCCTGGGGAGCAGGGGGCGGTTACGAGCAGTACTTC
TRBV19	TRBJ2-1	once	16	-	CASSIASRAAYNEQFF	TGTGCCAGTAGTATCGCCAGCAGGGCCGCCTACAATGAGCAGTTCTTC
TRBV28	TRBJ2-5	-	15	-	CASSRLLTVQETQYF	TGTGCCAGCAGCCGGTTACTGACTGTGCAAGAGACCCAGTACTTC
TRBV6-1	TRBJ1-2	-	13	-	CASSEWGAYGYTF	TGTGCCAGCAGTGAATGGGGCGCCTATGGCTACACCTTC
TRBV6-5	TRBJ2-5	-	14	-	CASRKTIHPETQYF	TGTGCCAGCAGGAAAACCATCCACCCAGAGACCCAGTACTTC
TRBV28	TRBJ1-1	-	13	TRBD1	CASTLRGTGGAFF	TGTGCCAGCACCCTAAGGGGTACAGGGGGTGCTTTCTTT
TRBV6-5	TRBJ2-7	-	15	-	CASTKWRGATYERYF	TGTGCCAGCACTAAGTGGAGAGGGGCTACCTACGAGCGGTACTTC
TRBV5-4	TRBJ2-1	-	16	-	CASSLAGGLSYNEQFF	TGTGCCAGCAGCTTGGCCGGAGGGTTATCCTACAATGAGCAGTTCTTC
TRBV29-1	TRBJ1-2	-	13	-	CSLYREFSYGYTF	TGCAGCTTATACAGGGAGTTCAGCTATGGCTACACCTTC
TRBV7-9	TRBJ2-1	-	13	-	CASSLGSYNEQFF	TGTGCCAGCAGCTTAGGTAGTTACAATGAGCAGTTCTTC
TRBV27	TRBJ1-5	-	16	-	CASSLLAGHSNQPQHF	TGTGCCAGCAGTTTATTAGCCGGCCATAGCAATCAGCCCCAGCATTTT
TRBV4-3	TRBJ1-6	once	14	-	CASSLGPPESPLHF	TGCGCCAGCAGCCTCGGCCCCCCTGAATCACCCCTCCACTTT
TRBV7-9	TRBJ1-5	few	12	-	CASSLGSQPQHF	TGTGCCAGCAGCTTAGGGAGTCAGCCCCAGCATTTT
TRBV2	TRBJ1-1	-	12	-	CASSDVGTEAFF	TGTGCCAGCAGTGATGTGGGGACTGAAGCTTTCTTT
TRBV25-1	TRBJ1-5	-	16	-	CASSEGGPLSNQPQHF	TGTGCCAGCAGTGAGGGGGGGCCACTTAGCAATCAGCCCCAGCATTTT
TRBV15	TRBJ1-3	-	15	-	CATSRDRGAGNTIYF	TGTGCCACCAGCAGAGATCGGGGGGCTGGAAACACCATATATTTT
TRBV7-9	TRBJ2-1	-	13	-	CASSPLRGDEQFF	TGTGCCAGCAGCCCTCTCAGGGGAGATGAGCAGTTCTTC
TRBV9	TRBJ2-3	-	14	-	CASSVWTNTDTQYF	TGTGCCAGCAGCGTATGGACTAACACAGATACGCAGTATTTT
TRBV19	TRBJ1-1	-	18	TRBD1	CASSTDLPSRGWNTEAFF	TGTGCCAGTAGTACCGACCTTCCTTCCAGGGGGTGGAACACTGAAGCTTTCTTT
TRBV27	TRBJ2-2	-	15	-	CASSFQWASSGELFF	TGTGCCAGCAGTTTTCAATGGGCGTCAAGCGGGGAGCTGTTTTTT
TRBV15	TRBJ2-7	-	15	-	CATSRDRYNSYEQYF	TGTGCCACCAGCAGAGACAGGTATAACTCCTACGAGCAGTACTTC
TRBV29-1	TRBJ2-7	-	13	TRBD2	CSVERRGDYEQYF	TGCAGCGTTGAAAGGCGGGGGGACTACGAGCAGTACTTC
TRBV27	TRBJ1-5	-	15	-	CASSLLGGAGQPQHF	TGTGCCAGCAGTTTATTGGGGGGGGCAGGACAGCCCCAGCATTTT
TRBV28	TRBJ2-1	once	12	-	CASSFNLNEQFF	TGTGCCAGCAGTTTTAACCTCAATGAGCAGTTCTTC
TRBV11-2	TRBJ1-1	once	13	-	CASYSGSDTEAFF	TGTGCCAGCTATAGCGGGTCGGACACTGAAGCTTTCTTT
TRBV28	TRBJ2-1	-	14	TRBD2	CASSYAGDYNEQFF	TGTGCCAGCAGTTACGCGGGAGACTACAATGAGCAGTTCTTC
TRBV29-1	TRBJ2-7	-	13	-	CSALRADSYEQYF	TGCAGCGCCCTCCGTGCAGACTCCTACGAGCAGTACTTC
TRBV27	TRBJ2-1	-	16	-	CASSLYSGHPYNEQFF	TGTGCCAGCAGTTTATATAGCGGACACCCCTACAATGAGCAGTTCTTC
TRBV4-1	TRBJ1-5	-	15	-	CASSQESHRDQPQHF	TGCGCCAGCAGCCAAGAGTCCCACCGAGATCAGCCCCAGCATTTT
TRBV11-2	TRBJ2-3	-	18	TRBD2	CASSSLTSGLTFTDTQYF	TGTGCCAGCAGCTCTTTGACTAGCGGGCTGACTTTCACAGATACGCAGTATTTT
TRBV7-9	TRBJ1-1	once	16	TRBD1	CASSLGTGLRDTEAFF	TGTGCCAGCAGCCTCGGGACAGGCCTTCGGGACACTGAAGCTTTCTTT
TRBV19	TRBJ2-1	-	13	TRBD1	CASSRTGGNEQFF	TGTGCCAGTAGTCGGACAGGGGGAAATGAGCAGTTCTTC
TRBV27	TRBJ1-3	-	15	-	CASSLSPLPGNTIYF	TGTGCCAGCAGTTTATCCCCGTTGCCTGGAAACACCATATATTTT
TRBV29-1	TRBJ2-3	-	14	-	CSVAGWGSTDTQYF	TGCAGCGTTGCCGGGTGGGGAAGCACAGATACGCAGTATTTT
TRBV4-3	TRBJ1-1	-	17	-	CASSPAQRKLGNTEAFF	TGCGCCAGCAGCCCTGCGCAAAGAAAATTGGGGAACACTGAAGCTTTCTTT
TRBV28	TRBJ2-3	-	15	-	CASSVPGGATDTQYF	TGTGCCAGCAGCGTACCTGGGGGCGCGACAGATACGCAGTATTTT
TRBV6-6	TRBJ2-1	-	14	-	CASSQLISNNEQFF	TGTGCCAGCAGCCAACTTATTTCGAACAATGAGCAGTTCTTC
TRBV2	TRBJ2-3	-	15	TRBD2	CASSALAGITDTQYF	TGTGCCAGCAGCGCACTAGCGGGGATCACAGATACGCAGTATTTT
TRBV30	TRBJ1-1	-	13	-	CAWRGPQGAEAFF	TGTGCCTGGAGGGGACCTCAAGGGGCTGAAGCTTTCTTT
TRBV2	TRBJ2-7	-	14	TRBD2	CASTWTSGIYEQYF	TGTGCCAGCACCTGGACTAGCGGGATCTACGAGCAGTACTTC